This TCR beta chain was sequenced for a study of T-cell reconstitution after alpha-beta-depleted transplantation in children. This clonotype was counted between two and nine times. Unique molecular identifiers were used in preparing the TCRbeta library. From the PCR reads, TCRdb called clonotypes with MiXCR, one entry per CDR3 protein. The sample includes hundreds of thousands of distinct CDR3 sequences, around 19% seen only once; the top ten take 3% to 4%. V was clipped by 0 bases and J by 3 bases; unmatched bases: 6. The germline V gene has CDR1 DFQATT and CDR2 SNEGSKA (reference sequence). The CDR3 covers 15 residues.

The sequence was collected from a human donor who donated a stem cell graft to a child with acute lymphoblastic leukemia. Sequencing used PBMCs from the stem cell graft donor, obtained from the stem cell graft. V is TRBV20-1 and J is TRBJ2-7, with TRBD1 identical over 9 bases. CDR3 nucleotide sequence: TGCAGTGCTAGAGAGCGGACAGGGGCCATCTACGAGCAGTACTTC. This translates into CSARERTGAIYEQYF.